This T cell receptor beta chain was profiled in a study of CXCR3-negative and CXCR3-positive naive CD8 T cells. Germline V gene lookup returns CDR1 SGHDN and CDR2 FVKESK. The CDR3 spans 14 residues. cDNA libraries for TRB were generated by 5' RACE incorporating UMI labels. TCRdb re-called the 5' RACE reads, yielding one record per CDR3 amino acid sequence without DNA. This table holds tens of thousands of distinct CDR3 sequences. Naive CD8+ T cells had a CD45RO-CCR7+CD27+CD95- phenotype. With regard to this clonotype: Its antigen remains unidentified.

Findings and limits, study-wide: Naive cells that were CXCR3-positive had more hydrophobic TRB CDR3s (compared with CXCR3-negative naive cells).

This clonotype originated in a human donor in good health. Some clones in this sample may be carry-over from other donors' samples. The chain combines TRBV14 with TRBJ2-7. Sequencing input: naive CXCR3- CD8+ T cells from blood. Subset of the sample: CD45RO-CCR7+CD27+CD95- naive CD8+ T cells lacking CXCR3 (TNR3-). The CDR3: CASSQAGPSYEQYF.